This T cell receptor beta chain stems from a study of graft-versus-host responses after intestinal transplantation. For the study at large: Recipients were all induced with anti-thymocyte globulin, then given tacrolimus and steroids for around three years.

Clones were read by immunoSEQ multiplex PCR, and TCRdb kept only the in-frame ones, dropping some. The sample carries around 100,000 clones, roughly 93% recorded once. Study results and caveats: Ileal or blood samples showed some GvH clones first, and such clones were also found in recipient marrow. Clonal ratios of graft-versus-host to host-versus-graft in allografts were high for patients exhibiting graft-donor T cell macrochimerism. Peak levels of circulating GvH clones tracked with early post-transplant HvG declines.

To note about this clone: Its antigen is currently unknown.

The origin of this receptor is a human donor who was the organ donor for an intestinal transplant. Sequenced here: unstimulated CD8+ T cells sorted from spleen or lymph node cells, sampled before transplant.

The CDR3 spells CASSDTRKFYNSPLHF. The CDR3 DNA reads TGTGCCAGCAGTGATACCCGGAAGTTCTATAATTCACCCCTCCACTTT. This chain joins TRBV27 and TRBJ1-6; no definite D call. V lost 5 bases, J lost 3 bases, and 14 bases lay in between. CDR1 is MNHEY, CDR2 SMNVEV, per germline (reference sequence). CDR3 length: 16 residues.